These T cell receptor beta chains were read from a single sample in a study of blood T cell repertoires in COVID-19. Measured with immunoSEQ multiplex PCR; TCRdb has only the in-frame clones, and not every one. The repertoire holds some 210,000 clones, with almost 85% as singletons. Input material: peripheral blood. Receptors originate from a woman aged 45-60 years with active or convalescent COVID-19. The CDR3 runs from the conserved cysteine through the conserved F or W. D genes are given only for firm matches. Rows give clone size only sometimes, using once, few, many, or a class for an expanded clone.

V gene: TRBV29-1
D gene: TRBD1
J gene: TRBJ1-2
clone size: NA
CDR3 DNA: TGCAGCGTTGGTACAGGGGGAGACTATGGCTACACCTTC
CDR3 protein: CSVGTGGDYGYTF

V gene: TRBV1
D gene: NA
J gene: TRBJ1-1
clone size: NA
CDR3 DNA: TGCACCAGCAGCCGCCAGAGGGAGACAGGGACTGAAGCTTTCTTT
CDR3 protein: CTSSRQRETGTEAFF

V gene: TRBV19
D gene: TRBD1
J gene: TRBJ2-1
clone size: NA
CDR3 DNA: TGTGCCAGTAGTACGTCCGGGACAGGCTACAATGAGCAGTTCTTC
CDR3 protein: CASSTSGTGYNEQFF

V gene: TRBV15
D gene: NA
J gene: TRBJ2-4
clone size: NA
CDR3 DNA: TGTGCCACCATGGACACGAACAGGAACATTCAGTACTTC
CDR3 protein: CATMDTNRNIQYF

V gene: TRBV7-7
D gene: TRBD1
J gene: TRBJ1-1
clone size: NA
CDR3 DNA: TGTGCCAGCAGCCAAGACAGGGGTACTGAAGCTTTCTTT
CDR3 protein: CASSQDRGTEAFF

V gene: TRBV5-1
D gene: NA
J gene: TRBJ2-5
clone size: NA
CDR3 DNA: TGCGCCAGCAGCTTGTTTGGGGGGGAGACCCAGTACTTC
CDR3 protein: CASSLFGGETQYF

V gene: TRBV2
D gene: TRBD2
J gene: TRBJ2-2
clone size: NA
CDR3 DNA: TGTGCCAGCAGGATGGGACTAGCGGGAGAGGAGAACACCGGGGAGCTGTTTTTT
CDR3 protein: CASRMGLAGEENTGELFF

V gene: TRBV30
D gene: TRBD1
J gene: TRBJ1-2
clone size: once
CDR3 DNA: TGTGCCTGGAGTGTACGGCGAGGGGGCAACGATGGCTACACCTTC
CDR3 protein: CAWSVRRGGNDGYTF

V gene: TRBV5-6
D gene: NA
J gene: TRBJ1-4
clone size: once
CDR3 DNA: TGTGCCAGCAGCTTTCGGCCGCGGGCTAATGAAAAACTGTTTTTT
CDR3 protein: CASSFRPRANEKLFF

V gene: TRBV19
D gene: NA
J gene: TRBJ1-2
clone size: NA
CDR3 DNA: TGTGCCAGTAGTCAACAAAATACAGGGAATGGCTACACCTTC
CDR3 protein: CASSQQNTGNGYTF

V gene: TRBV9
D gene: NA
J gene: TRBJ2-5
clone size: NA
CDR3 DNA: TGTGCCAGCAGCGTAGCTACGCGGGAGACCCAGTACTTC
CDR3 protein: CASSVATRETQYF

V gene: TRBV11-2
D gene: NA
J gene: TRBJ1-4
clone size: once
CDR3 DNA: TGTGCCAGCAGCTTCGCCGGGGTTGGGGAAAAACTGTTTTTT
CDR3 protein: CASSFAGVGEKLFF

V gene: TRBV6-6
D gene: NA
J gene: TRBJ1-2
clone size: NA
CDR3 DNA: TGTGCCAGCAGTTACTCGAGTACGGAGTACTATGGCTACACCTTC
CDR3 protein: CASSYSSTEYYGYTF

V gene: TRBV19
D gene: NA
J gene: TRBJ1-6
clone size: NA
CDR3 DNA: TGTGCCAGCAGTGGGAGGGTAACCTATAATTCACCCCTCCACTTT
CDR3 protein: CASSGRVTYNSPLHF

V gene: TRBV3-1/TRBV3-2
D gene: NA
J gene: TRBJ1-6
clone size: few
CDR3 DNA: TGTGCCAGCAGCCGATTCTGGGGGGATAATTCACCCCTCCACTTT
CDR3 protein: CASSRFWGDNSPLHF

V gene: TRBV11-2
D gene: NA
J gene: TRBJ2-7
clone size: NA
CDR3 DNA: TGTGCCAGCAGCCCGCAGGGTCCGGGCGAGCAGTACTTC
CDR3 protein: CASSPQGPGEQYF

V gene: TRBV5-1
D gene: TRBD2
J gene: TRBJ2-1
clone size: NA
CDR3 DNA: TGCGCCAGCAGCGCCTTTGGACTAGCGCCCTACAATGAGCAGTTCTTC
CDR3 protein: CASSAFGLAPYNEQFF

V gene: TRBV24-1
D gene: NA
J gene: TRBJ2-1
clone size: NA
CDR3 DNA: TGTGCCACCAGTGACAACCGGTACAGGGACCATTATCACAATGAGCAGTTCTTC
CDR3 protein: CATSDNRYRDHYHNEQFF

V gene: TRBV7-9
D gene: TRBD1
J gene: TRBJ2-7
clone size: NA
CDR3 DNA: TGTGCCAGCAGCCACGGGACAGGGGCCGAGCAGTACTTC
CDR3 protein: CASSHGTGAEQYF

V gene: TRBV2
D gene: TRBD1
J gene: TRBJ1-5
clone size: few
CDR3 DNA: TGTGCCAGCAGCGGGACAGGTTTTAGCAATCAGCCCCAGCATTTT
CDR3 protein: CASSGTGFSNQPQHF

V gene: TRBV3-1/TRBV3-2
D gene: TRBD1
J gene: TRBJ1-4
clone size: NA
CDR3 DNA: TGTGCCAGCAGCCAACGACAGGGGGCTCGGGAAAAACTGTTTTTT
CDR3 protein: CASSQRQGAREKLFF

V gene: TRBV2
D gene: NA
J gene: TRBJ1-1
clone size: NA
CDR3 DNA: TGTGCCAGCAGCCCGCGGGGGGGAAACACTGAAGCTTTCTTT
CDR3 protein: CASSPRGGNTEAFF

V gene: TRBV10-1
D gene: NA
J gene: TRBJ2-1
clone size: NA
CDR3 DNA: TGCGCCAGCGCTGCTAGGGTCCGTAGCGCTACGACTGATGAGCAGTTCTTC
CDR3 protein: CASAARVRSATTDEQFF

V gene: TRBV19
D gene: NA
J gene: TRBJ1-6
clone size: once
CDR3 DNA: TGTGCCAGTAGCGGGGGAGACAGCTCCAATTCACCCCTCCACTTT
CDR3 protein: CASSGGDSSNSPLHF

V gene: TRBV4-2
D gene: NA
J gene: TRBJ2-1
clone size: NA
CDR3 DNA: TGTGCCAGCAGCCAAGACGGCGGGACTTACAATGAGCAGTTCTTC
CDR3 protein: CASSQDGGTYNEQFF

V gene: TRBV4-2
D gene: TRBD2
J gene: TRBJ2-7
clone size: few
CDR3 DNA: TGTGCCAGCAGCCAGAGGACTAGCGGGAGGGCCGATCGGGGGTACGAGCAGTACTTC
CDR3 protein: CASSQRTSGRADRGYEQYF

V gene: TRBV11-2
D gene: TRBD2
J gene: TRBJ2-2
clone size: NA
CDR3 DNA: TGTGCCAGCAGCTTCACCGGGACTAGCGGGGGAGGCACCGGGGAGCTGTTTTTT
CDR3 protein: CASSFTGTSGGGTGELFF

V gene: TRBV7-9
D gene: TRBD1
J gene: TRBJ1-1
clone size: NA
CDR3 DNA: TGTGCCAGCAGCAAGACAGGGCCCAGCACTGAAGCTTTCTTT
CDR3 protein: CASSKTGPSTEAFF

V gene: TRBV13
D gene: NA
J gene: TRBJ2-1
clone size: NA
CDR3 DNA: TGTGCCAGCAGCGCCGGGACTTTCAATGAGCAGTTCTTC
CDR3 protein: CASSAGTFNEQFF

V gene: TRBV5-1
D gene: TRBD2
J gene: TRBJ2-2
clone size: NA
CDR3 DNA: TGCGCCAGCAGCTTCGGGGGGACTTTCACCGGGGAGCTGTTTTTT
CDR3 protein: CASSFGGTFTGELFF

V gene: TRBV7-8
D gene: NA
J gene: TRBJ2-3
clone size: few
CDR3 DNA: TGTGCCAGCAGCGCCAGGGGTGAAGATACGCAGTATTTT
CDR3 protein: CASSARGEDTQYF

V gene: TRBV24-1
D gene: NA
J gene: TRBJ1-2
clone size: NA
CDR3 DNA: TGTGCCACCAGTGACCCCCGGGGGGGCGCGAACTATGGCTACACCTTC
CDR3 protein: CATSDPRGGANYGYTF

V gene: TRBV5-4
D gene: NA
J gene: TRBJ2-3
clone size: NA
CDR3 DNA: TGTGCCAGCAGCTTGTTCCCCGCAGATACGCAGTATTTT
CDR3 protein: CASSLFPADTQYF

V gene: TRBV7-9
D gene: NA
J gene: TRBJ2-7
clone size: NA
CDR3 DNA: TGTGCCAGCAGCTCTTTACAGGGCGAGCAGTACTTC
CDR3 protein: CASSSLQGEQYF

V gene: TRBV24-1
D gene: TRBD1
J gene: TRBJ2-3
clone size: NA
CDR3 DNA: TGTGCCACCAGCGCCTCCGGGACAGGTGCAAAAGATACGCAGTATTTT
CDR3 protein: CATSASGTGAKDTQYF

V gene: TRBV7-9
D gene: NA
J gene: TRBJ2-1
clone size: NA
CDR3 DNA: TGTGCCAGCAGCGCCCGTCCGCGGAGCCCCGACAATGAGCAGTTCTTC
CDR3 protein: CASSARPRSPDNEQFF

V gene: TRBV4-1
D gene: TRBD1
J gene: TRBJ2-5
clone size: NA
CDR3 DNA: TGCGCCAGCAGCCCCGGGACAGGGGATTTGGAGACCCAGTACTTC
CDR3 protein: CASSPGTGDLETQYF

V gene: TRBV3-1/TRBV3-2
D gene: TRBD2
J gene: TRBJ2-7
clone size: NA
CDR3 DNA: TGTGCCGCGGGCGGGAGGGCCGACGAGCAGTACTTC
CDR3 protein: CAAGGRADEQYF

V gene: TRBV19
D gene: NA
J gene: TRBJ1-6
clone size: NA
CDR3 DNA: TGTGCCAGTAGTACGGTAGGGAGGGATTCACCCCTCCACTTT
CDR3 protein: CASSTVGRDSPLHF

V gene: TRBV20-1
D gene: NA
J gene: TRBJ2-3
clone size: NA
CDR3 DNA: TGCAGTGCTAGCGGGAAGGGTACGCAGTATTTT
CDR3 protein: CSASGKGTQYF